Sequencing of this T cell receptor beta chain was carried out in a study of cytomegalovirus exposure and HLA in healthy donors. At the level of the study: Prior work identified roughly 120 million unique TCR beta sequences in roughly 190 million T cells.

CDR1 is SNHLY, CDR2 FYNNEI, per germline. After removal of 5 bases from V and 1 base from J, the junction contained 6 bases not matched to a gene. This CDR3 spans 16 amino acids. The PCR contained 60 Vbeta and 13 Jbeta primers. Using immunoSEQ multiplex PCR, the repertoire was profiled, and TCRdb retains in-frame clones only, with some absent. This table holds about 100,000 clones, around three quarters found once. Study-wide results and caveats: A missense DCLRE1C variant was associated with V- and J-gene trimming of TCR beta chains in a later analysis, and an independent cohort replicated the association. In an earlier analysis, about 87% or about 30%: the productive usage of most TCR beta V segments. Overall, about 160 TCR beta chains were annotated as cytomegalovirus-associated.

About this clone: Its target is unknown.

The specimen sequenced was PBMCs. The receptor was derived from a male donor in good health and CMV-seronegative. J is TRBJ2-5 and V is TRBV2; 11 bases agree with TRBD2. In DNA, the CDR3 is TGTGCCAGCAGTCCACTACTAGCGGGGGCCCAAGAGACCCAGTACTTC. Residues: CASSPLLAGAQETQYF.